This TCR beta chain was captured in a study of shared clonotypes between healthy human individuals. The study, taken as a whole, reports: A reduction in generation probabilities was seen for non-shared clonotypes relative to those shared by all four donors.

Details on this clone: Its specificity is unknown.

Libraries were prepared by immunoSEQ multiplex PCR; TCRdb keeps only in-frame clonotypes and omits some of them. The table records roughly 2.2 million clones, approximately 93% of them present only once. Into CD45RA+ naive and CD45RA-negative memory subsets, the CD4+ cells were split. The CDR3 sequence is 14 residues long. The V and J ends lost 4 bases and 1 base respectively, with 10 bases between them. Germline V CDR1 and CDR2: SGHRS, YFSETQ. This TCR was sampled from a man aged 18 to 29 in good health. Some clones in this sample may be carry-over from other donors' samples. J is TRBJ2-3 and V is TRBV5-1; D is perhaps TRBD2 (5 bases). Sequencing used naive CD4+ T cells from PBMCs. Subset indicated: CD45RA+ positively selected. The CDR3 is CASSAGGRTDTQYF. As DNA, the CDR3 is TGCGCCAGCAGCGCCGGAGGTCGCACAGATACGCAGTATTTT.